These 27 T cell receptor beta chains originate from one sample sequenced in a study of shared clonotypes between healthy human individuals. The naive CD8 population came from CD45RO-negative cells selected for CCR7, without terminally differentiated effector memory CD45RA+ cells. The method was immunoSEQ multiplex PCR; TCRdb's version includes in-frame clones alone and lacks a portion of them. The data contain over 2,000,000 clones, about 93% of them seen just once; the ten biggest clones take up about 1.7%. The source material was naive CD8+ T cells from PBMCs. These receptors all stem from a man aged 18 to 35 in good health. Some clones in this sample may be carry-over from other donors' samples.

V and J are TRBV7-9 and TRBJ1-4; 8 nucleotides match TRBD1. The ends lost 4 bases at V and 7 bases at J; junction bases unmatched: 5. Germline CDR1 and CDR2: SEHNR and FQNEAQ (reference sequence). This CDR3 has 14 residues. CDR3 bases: TGTGCCAGCAGCTCAGGGGGCATTGGTGAAAAACTGTTTTTT. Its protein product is CASSSGGIGEKLFF.

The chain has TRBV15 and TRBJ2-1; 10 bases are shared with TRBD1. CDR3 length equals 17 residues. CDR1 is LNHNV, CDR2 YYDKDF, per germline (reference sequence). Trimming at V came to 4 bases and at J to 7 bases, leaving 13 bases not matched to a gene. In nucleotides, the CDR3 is TGTGCCACCAGCATCGACAGGGGGCTGGGGACTAGGAATGAGCAGTTCTTC. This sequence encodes CATSIDRGLGTRNEQFF.

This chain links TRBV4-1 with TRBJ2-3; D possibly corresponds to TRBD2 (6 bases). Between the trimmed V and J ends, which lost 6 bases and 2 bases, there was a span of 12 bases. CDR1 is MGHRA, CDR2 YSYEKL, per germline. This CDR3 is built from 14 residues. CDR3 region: CASRPEGNTDTQYF. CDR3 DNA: TGCGCCAGCAGGCCGGAGGGGAACACAGATACGCAGTATTTT.

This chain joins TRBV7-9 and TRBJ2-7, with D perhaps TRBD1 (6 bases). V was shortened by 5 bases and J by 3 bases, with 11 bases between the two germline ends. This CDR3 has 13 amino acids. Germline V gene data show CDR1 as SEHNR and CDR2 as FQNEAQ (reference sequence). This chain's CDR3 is CASSTPRGYEQYF. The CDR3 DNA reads TGTGCCAGCAGCACACCCAGGGGCTACGAGCAGTACTTC.

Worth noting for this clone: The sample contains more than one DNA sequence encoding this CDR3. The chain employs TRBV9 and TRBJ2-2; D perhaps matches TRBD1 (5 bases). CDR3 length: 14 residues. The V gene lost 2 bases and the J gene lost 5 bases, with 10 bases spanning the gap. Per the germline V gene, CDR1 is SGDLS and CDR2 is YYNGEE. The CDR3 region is CASSVGADTGELFF. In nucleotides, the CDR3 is TGTGCCAGCAGCGTTGGGGCTGATACCGGGGAGCTGTTTTTT. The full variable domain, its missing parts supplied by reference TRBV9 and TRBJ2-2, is DSGVTQTPKHLITATGQRVTLRCSPRSGDLSVYWYQQSLDQGLQFLIQYYNGEERAKGNILERFSAQQFPDLHSELNLSSLELGDSALYFCASSVGADTGELFFGEGSRLTVL.

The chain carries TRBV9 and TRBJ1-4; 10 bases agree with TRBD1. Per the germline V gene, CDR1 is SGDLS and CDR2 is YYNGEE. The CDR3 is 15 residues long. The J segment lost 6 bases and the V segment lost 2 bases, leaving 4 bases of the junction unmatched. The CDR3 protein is CASSVYGTGDEKLFF. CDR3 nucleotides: TGTGCCAGCAGCGTTTACGGGACAGGGGATGAAAAACTGTTTTTT.

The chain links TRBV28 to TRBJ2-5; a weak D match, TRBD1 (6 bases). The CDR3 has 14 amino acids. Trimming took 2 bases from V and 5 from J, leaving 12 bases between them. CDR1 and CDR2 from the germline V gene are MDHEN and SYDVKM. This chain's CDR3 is CASSLRGISETQYF. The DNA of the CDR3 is TGTGCCAGCAGTTTAAGGGGGATATCTGAGACCCAGTACTTC.

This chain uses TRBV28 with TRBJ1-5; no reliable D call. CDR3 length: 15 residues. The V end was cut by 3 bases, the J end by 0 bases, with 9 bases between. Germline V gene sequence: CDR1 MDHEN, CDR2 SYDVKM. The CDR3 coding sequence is TGTGCCAGCAGTTTCACAGCGTATAGCAATCAGCCCCAGCATTTT. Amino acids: CASSFTAYSNQPQHF.

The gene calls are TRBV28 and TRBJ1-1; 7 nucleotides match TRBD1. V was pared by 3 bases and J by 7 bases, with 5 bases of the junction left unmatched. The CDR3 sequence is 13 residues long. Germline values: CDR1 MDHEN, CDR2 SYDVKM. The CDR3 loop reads CASSFGSGGEAFF. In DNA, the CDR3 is TGTGCCAGCAGTTTTGGTTCAGGGGGTGAAGCTTTCTTT.

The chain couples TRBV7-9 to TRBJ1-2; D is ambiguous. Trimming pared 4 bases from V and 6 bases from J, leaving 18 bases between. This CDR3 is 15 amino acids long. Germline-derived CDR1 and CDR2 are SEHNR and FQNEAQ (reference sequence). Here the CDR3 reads CASSSLGMWNDGYTF. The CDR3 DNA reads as TGTGCCAGCAGCTCTTTGGGTATGTGGAATGATGGCTACACCTTC. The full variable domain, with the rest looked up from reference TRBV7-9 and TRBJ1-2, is DTGVSQNPRHKITKRGQNVTFRCDPISEHNRLYWYRQTLGQGPEFLTYFQNEAQLEKSRLLSDRFSAERPKGSFSTLEIQRTEQGDSAMYLCASSSLGMWNDGYTFGSGTRLTVV.

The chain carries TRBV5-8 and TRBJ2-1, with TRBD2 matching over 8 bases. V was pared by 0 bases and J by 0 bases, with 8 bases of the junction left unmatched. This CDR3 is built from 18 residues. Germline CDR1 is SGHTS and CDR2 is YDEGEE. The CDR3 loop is CASSLGWDTSGSYNEQFF. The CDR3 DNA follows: TGTGCCAGCAGCTTGGGCTGGGATACTAGCGGCTCCTACAATGAGCAGTTCTTC.

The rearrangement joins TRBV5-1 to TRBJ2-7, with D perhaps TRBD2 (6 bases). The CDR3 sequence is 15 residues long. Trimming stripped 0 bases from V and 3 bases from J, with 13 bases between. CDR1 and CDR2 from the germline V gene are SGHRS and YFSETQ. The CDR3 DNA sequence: TGCGCCAGCAGCTTGGGGCAGGGAGGCGGCTACGAGCAGTACTTC. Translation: CASSLGQGGGYEQYF. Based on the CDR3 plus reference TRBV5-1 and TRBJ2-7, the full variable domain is KAGVTQTPRYLIKTRGQQVTLSCSPISGHRSVSWYQQTPGQGLQFLFEYFSETQRNKGNFPGRFSGRQFSNSRSEMNVSTLELGDSALYLCASSLGQGGGYEQYFGPGTRLTVT.

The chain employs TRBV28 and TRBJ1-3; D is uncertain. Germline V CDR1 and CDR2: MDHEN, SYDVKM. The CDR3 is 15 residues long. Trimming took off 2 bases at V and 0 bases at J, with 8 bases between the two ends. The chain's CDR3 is CASSLVRYSGNTIYF. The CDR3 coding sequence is TGTGCCAGCAGTTTAGTACGGTACTCTGGAAACACCATATATTTT.

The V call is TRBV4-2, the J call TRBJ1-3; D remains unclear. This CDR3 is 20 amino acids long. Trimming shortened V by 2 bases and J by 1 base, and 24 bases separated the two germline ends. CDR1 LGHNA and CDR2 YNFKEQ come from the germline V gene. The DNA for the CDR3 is TGTGCCAGCAGCCAACTTCTGAAGGAAGGCCCCGGAGTTTCTGGAAACACCATATATTTT. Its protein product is CASSQLLKEGPGVSGNTIYF.

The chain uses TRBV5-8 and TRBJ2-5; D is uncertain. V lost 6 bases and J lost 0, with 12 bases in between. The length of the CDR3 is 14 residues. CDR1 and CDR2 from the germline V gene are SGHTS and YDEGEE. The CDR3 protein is CASKLFRYQETQYF. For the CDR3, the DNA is TGTGCCAGCAAGTTATTCAGATACCAAGAGACCCAGTACTTC.

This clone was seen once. For the CDR3, the DNA is TGTGCCAGCAGCAACCGACAGGGGATGAACACTGAAGCTTTCTTT. It encodes CASSNRQGMNTEAFF. The rearrangement links TRBV11-2 to TRBJ1-1; 8 bases are a match to TRBD1. The ends lost 5 bases at V and 0 bases at J; junction bases unmatched: 5. Germline values: CDR1 SGHAT, CDR2 FQNNGV. The CDR3 sequence is 15 residues long. The full variable domain, its missing parts supplied by reference TRBV11-2 and TRBJ1-1, is EAGVAQSPRYKIIEKRQSVAFWCNPISGHATLYWYQQILGQGPKLLIQFQNNGVVDDSQLPKDRFSAERLKGVDSTLKIQPAKLEDSAVYLCASSNRQGMNTEAFFGQGTRLTVV.

In DNA form, the CDR3 reads TGTGCCAGCAGTCCACGGGGGACAGGGGGGAAAACCGGGGAGCTGTTTTTT. As protein: CASSPRGTGGKTGELFF. This chain uses TRBV27 with TRBJ2-2; 11 bases fit TRBD1. The CDR3 has 17 amino acids. Germline V gene lookup returns CDR1 MNHEY and CDR2 SMNVEV (reference sequence). Losses at the gene ends were 5 bases for V and 5 bases for J; bases not matched to a gene: 10.

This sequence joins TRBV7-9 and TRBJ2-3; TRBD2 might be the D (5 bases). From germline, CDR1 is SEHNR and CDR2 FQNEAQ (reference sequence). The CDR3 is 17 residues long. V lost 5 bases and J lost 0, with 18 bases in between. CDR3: CASSTLRGRTSTDTQYF. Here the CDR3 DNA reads TGTGCCAGCAGCACACTACGAGGGAGAACTAGCACAGATACGCAGTATTTT.

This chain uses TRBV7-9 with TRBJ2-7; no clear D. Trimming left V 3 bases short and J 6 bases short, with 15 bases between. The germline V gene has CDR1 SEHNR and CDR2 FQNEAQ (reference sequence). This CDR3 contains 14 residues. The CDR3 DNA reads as TGTGCCAGCAGCTTGGCCCAAGGGCTGTTCGAGCAGTACTTC. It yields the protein CASSLAQGLFEQYF.

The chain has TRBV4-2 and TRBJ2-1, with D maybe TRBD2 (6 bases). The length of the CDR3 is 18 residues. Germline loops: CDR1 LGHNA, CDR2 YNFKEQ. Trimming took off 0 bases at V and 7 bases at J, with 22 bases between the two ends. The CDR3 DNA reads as TGTGCCAGCAGCCAAGAGTTAGCGGAAGACTCTTGGGGGAATGAGCAGTTCTTC. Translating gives CASSQELAEDSWGNEQFF.

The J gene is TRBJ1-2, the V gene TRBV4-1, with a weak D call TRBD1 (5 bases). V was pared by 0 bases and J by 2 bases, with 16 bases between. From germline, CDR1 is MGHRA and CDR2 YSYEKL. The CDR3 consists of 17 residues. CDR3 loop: CASSQDRPGLFNYGYTF. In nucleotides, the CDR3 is TGCGCCAGCAGCCAAGATCGGCCGGGGCTCTTCAACTATGGCTACACCTTC.

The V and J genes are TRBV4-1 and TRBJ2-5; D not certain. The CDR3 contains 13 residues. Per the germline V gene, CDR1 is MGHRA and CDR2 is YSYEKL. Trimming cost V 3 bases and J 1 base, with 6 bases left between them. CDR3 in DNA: TGCGCCAGCAGCCACCAGGTCCAAGAGACCCAGTACTTC. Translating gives CASSHQVQETQYF.

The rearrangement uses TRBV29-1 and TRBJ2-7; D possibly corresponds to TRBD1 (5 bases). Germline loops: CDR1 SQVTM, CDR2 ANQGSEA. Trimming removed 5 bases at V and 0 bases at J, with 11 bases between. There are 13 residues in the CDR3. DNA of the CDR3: TGCAGCGTTTCGACAGTGAGCTCCTACGAGCAGTACTTC. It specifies CSVSTVSSYEQYF.

CDR3 sequence: CASSLGVAGGVGEQFF. The DNA of the CDR3 is TGTGCCAGCAGCTTGGGGGTAGCGGGAGGTGTGGGTGAGCAGTTCTTC. The rearrangement links TRBV5-6 to TRBJ2-1; 10 bases fit TRBD2. This CDR3 is built from 16 residues. Germline CDR1 SGHDT, CDR2 YYEEEE. The V and J ends lost 0 bases and 9 bases, in that order; junction bases with no gene match: 9.

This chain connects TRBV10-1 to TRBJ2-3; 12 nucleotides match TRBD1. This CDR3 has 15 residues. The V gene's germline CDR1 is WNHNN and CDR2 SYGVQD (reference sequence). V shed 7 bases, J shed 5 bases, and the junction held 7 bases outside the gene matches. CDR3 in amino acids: CASTAGTGGGDTQYF. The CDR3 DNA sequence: TGCGCCAGCACCGCCGGGACAGGGGGCGGAGATACGCAGTATTTT.

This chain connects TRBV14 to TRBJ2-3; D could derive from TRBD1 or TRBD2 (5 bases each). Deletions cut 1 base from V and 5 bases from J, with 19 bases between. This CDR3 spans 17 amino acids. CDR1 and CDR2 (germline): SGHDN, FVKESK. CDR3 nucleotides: TGTGCCAGCAGCCAAGCCCGGGACCGGATCCATGGAGATACGCAGTATTTT. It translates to CASSQARDRIHGDTQYF.

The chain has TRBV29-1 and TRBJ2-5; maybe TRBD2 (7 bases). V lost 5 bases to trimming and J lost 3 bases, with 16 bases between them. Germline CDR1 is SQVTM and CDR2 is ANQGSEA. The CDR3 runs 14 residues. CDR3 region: CSVLGRGGKETQYF. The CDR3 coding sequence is TGCAGCGTTCTGGGAAGGGGGGGCAAAGAGACCCAGTACTTC.